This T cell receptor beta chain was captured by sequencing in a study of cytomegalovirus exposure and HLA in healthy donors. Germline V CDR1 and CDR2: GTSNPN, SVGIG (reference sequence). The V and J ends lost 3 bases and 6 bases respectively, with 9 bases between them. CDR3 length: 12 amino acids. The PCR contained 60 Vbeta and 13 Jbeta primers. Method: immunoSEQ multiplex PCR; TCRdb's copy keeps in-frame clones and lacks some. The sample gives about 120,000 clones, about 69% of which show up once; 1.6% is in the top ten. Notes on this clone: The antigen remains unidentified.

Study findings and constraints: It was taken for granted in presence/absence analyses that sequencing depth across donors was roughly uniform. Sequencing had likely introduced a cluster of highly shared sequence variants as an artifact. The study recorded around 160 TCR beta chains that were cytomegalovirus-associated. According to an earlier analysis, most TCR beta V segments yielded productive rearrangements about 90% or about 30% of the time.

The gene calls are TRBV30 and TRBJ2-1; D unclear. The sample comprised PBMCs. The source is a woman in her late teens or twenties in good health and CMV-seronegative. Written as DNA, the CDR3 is TGTGCCTGGAGAGCCCAGCGCAATGAGCAGTTCTTC. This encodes CAWRAQRNEQFF.